These 2 T cell receptor beta chains were all obtained from the same sample, sequenced in a study of long-term antiretroviral therapy in people with HIV (dated by TCRdb to the early 2020s). The immunoSEQ hsTCRB v3.0 assay was used at survey level resolution to sequence the TRB variable region. TCRdb retrieved this table from immuneACCESS and kept in-frame rearrangements only. Not all clones are present; in checked studies, unresolved V genes account for under half, and no reason is known for the remainder. This sample has about 28,000 clones in its table, and approximately 80% of those were observed once. Jointly, the top ten make up 9.5% to 10% of the sample. The starting material was unsorted PBMCs, obtained 2.8 years after starting antiretroviral therapy. The receptors here all came from a man in his thirties or forties with HIV.

The chain carries TRBV30 and TRBJ2-3, with D tentatively TRBD1 or TRBD2 (5 bases each). The V end lost 3 bases, the J end lost 0 bases, and 10 bases lay between the germline ends. Germline V CDR1 and CDR2: GTSNPN, SVGIG (reference sequence). The CDR3 sequence is 14 residues long. CDR3 nucleotide sequence: TGTGCCTGGAGGCGGGCAGGGAGCACAGATACGCAGTATTTT. Residues: CAWRRAGSTDTQYF.

This chain joins TRBV5-1 and TRBJ2-2; D unresolved. CDR3 length: 14 residues. Germline V lookup: CDR1 SGHRS, CDR2 YFSETQ. Trimming took off 0 bases at V and 6 bases at J, with 9 bases between the two ends. CDR3 DNA sequence: TGCGCCAGCAGCTTGGAGGCGGCTCCCGGGGAGCTGTTTTTT. Its translation: CASSLEAAPGELFF.